Below, 3 T cell receptor beta chains from the same sample are listed, as sequenced in a study of tissue T cells after allogeneic stem cell transplantation. Here immunoSEQ multiplex PCR was the method, and the copy in TCRdb shows in-frame clones only, minus some. Among some 24,000 clones listed, less than 85% were seen once. Source: tissue from the ileum, taken at autopsy. The receptor source for this set is a female donor over 55 with lung cancer.

The V and J genes are TRBV7-2 and TRBJ1-5; D gene unclear. Trimming took off 3 bases at V and 0 bases at J, with 6 bases between the two ends. Germline V gene lookup returns CDR1 SGHTA and CDR2 FQGNSA. CDR3 length equals 14 residues. CDR3: CASSFRFSNQPQHF. In DNA, the CDR3 is TGTGCCAGCAGCTTCAGGTTTAGCAATCAGCCCCAGCATTTT.

This clone came up once. This chain joins TRBV2 and TRBJ2-2, with TRBD1 identical over 7 bases. Losses at the gene ends were 6 bases for V and 4 bases for J; bases not matched to a gene: 8. Per germline, CDR1 SNHLY and CDR2 FYNNEI. The CDR3 has 15 amino acids. DNA of the CDR3: TGTGCCAGCAGAGAGCAGGGGGTGACCACCGGGGAGCTGTTTTTT. Its translation: CASREQGVTTGELFF.

The gene calls are TRBV18 and TRBJ1-1, with D possibly matching TRBD1 (5 bases). Germline V gene lookup returns CDR1 KGHSH and CDR2 LQKENI. Between the trimmed V and J ends, which lost 2 bases and 3 bases, there was a span of 10 bases. CDR3 size: 14 residues. In nucleotides, the CDR3 is TGTGCCAGCTCACCAAGGGGCAAAGACACTGAAGCTTTCTTT. It translates to CASSPRGKDTEAFF.